Following are 29 T cell receptor beta chains from one sample sequenced in a study of radiotherapy plus CTLA-4 blockade in lung cancer. The table came from immunoSEQ multiplex PCR; TCRdb's copy has only in-frame clones and leaves some out. The sample includes fewer than 95,000 clones, 83% of them seen just once. The sample consisted of peripheral blood, taken from a patient treated with radiotherapy plus ipilimumab. These receptors all come from a human donor with non-small cell lung cancer who had stable disease on radiotherapy plus ipilimumab.

For the CDR3, the DNA is TGCAGCGTAGGACCCGGGACAGGGGTTAGCAATGAGCAGTTCTTC. Its translation: CSVGPGTGVSNEQFF. V and J are TRBV29-1 and TRBJ2-1; 10 nucleotides match TRBD1. Germline V gene sequence: CDR1 SQVTM, CDR2 ANQGSEA. The CDR3 sequence is 15 residues long. V lost 6 bases, J lost 6 bases, and 11 bases stayed unmatched.

This clone was observed a single time. The genes are TRBV6-5 and TRBJ2-1; 8 bases agree with TRBD2. V shed 7 bases and J 7 bases; nucleotides not matched to a gene: 6. The V gene's germline CDR1 is MNHEY and CDR2 SVGAGI. This CDR3 is 13 amino acids long. Here the CDR3 reads CASKAGGYNEQFF. The CDR3 DNA is TGTGCCAGCAAGGCGGGAGGTTATAATGAGCAGTTCTTC.

The V call is TRBV28, the J call TRBJ1-1; 9 bases fit TRBD1. V trimming: 6 bases; J trimming: 0 bases; junction bases outside the gene matches: 8. This CDR3 is 16 amino acids long. Per germline, CDR1 MDHEN and CDR2 SYDVKM. CDR3 region: CASRVGTGIMNTEAFF. As DNA, the CDR3 is TGTGCCAGCAGAGTCGGGACAGGGATCATGAACACTGAAGCTTTCTTT.

The V gene is TRBV18, the J gene TRBJ2-2, with 8 bases lining up with TRBD1. J gave up 4 bases and V 4 bases, and 8 bases lay outside the gene matches. This CDR3 contains 16 residues. The V gene's germline CDR1 is KGHSH and CDR2 LQKENI. The CDR3 nucleotides read TGTGCCAGCTCACTGCCCACAGGGGGTACCACCGGGGAGCTGTTTTTT. It codes for CASSLPTGGTTGELFF.

The rearrangement uses TRBV2 and TRBJ1-1; TRBD1 might be the D (5 bases). Germline V gives CDR1 SNHLY, CDR2 FYNNEI. V lost 2 bases, J lost 0 bases, and 13 bases lay in between. The CDR3 totals 16 residues. CDR3 bases: TGTGCCAGCAGTGAAAGGCCGAGGGGTCTGAACACTGAAGCTTTCTTT. It translates to CASSERPRGLNTEAFF.

The rearrangement uses TRBV11-2 and TRBJ2-5; possible D gene TRBD2, 7 bases. This CDR3 contains 15 residues. V gave up 1 base and J gave up 5 bases, with 14 bases separating them. CDR1 is SGHAT and CDR2 is FQNNGV in the germline V gene. In DNA, the CDR3 is TGTGCCAGCAGCTTAGTAGTGGGGGGGCCGGAGACCCAGTACTTC. Encoded protein: CASSLVVGGPETQYF.

The chain employs TRBV11-1 and TRBJ2-7; D possibly corresponds to TRBD2 (5 bases). V was pared by 2 bases and J by 5 bases, with 13 bases between. This CDR3 spans 14 amino acids. The germline V gene has CDR1 SGHAT and CDR2 FQDESV (reference sequence). CDR3 amino acids: CASSLRGNRDEQYF. In DNA, the CDR3 is TGTGCCAGCAGCTTAAGAGGGAACCGGGACGAGCAGTACTTC. The full variable domain, completed using reference TRBV11-1 and TRBJ2-7, is EAEVAQSPRYKITEKSQAVAFWCDPISGHATLYWYRQILGQGPELLVQFQDESVVDDSQLPKDRFSAERLKGVDSTLKIQPAELGDSAMYLCASSLRGNRDEQYFGPGTRLTVT.

The V and J genes are TRBV6-4 and TRBJ2-3; possibly TRBD1 or TRBD2 for D (5 bases each). There are 14 residues in the CDR3. Germline V gene lookup returns CDR1 MRHNA and CDR2 SNTAGT. Between the trimmed V and J ends, which lost 4 bases and 4 bases, there was a span of 12 bases. The CDR3 region is CASSASRGADTQYF. The CDR3 coding sequence is TGTGCCAGCAGTGCCTCAAGGGGAGCAGATACGCAGTATTTT.

The V call is TRBV4-2, the J call TRBJ1-2; D unresolved. V shed 5 bases and J shed 4 bases, with 20 bases lying between them. CDR1 is LGHNA, CDR2 YNFKEQ, per germline. CDR3 length equals 16 residues. DNA for the CDR3: TGTGCCAGCAGCTTGGCCGGGAGGGCCAGAGTCTATGGCTACACCTTC. As protein: CASSLAGRARVYGYTF.

The sample holds one count of this clone. The rearrangement uses TRBV2 and TRBJ2-2; 7 bases align to TRBD2. V shed 4 bases and J 2 bases; nucleotides not matched to a gene: 4. The CDR3 runs to 15 residues. The V gene's germline CDR1 is SNHLY and CDR2 FYNNEI. The CDR3 DNA is TGTGCCAGCAGTGCCAGCGGGGTCAACACCGGGGAGCTGTTTTTT. Protein product: CASSASGVNTGELFF.

The chain couples TRBV6-5 to TRBJ1-3; 9 bases are shared with TRBD1. The CDR3 totals 16 residues. Trimming took 4 bases from V and 4 from J; bases not matched to a gene: 8. Germline values: CDR1 MNHEY, CDR2 SVGAGI. In DNA, the CDR3 is TGTGCCAGCAGTTTCAACAGGGGGCTTTCCGGAAACACCATATATTTT. This sequence encodes CASSFNRGLSGNTIYF.

The chain combines TRBV11-2 with TRBJ1-2, with D hard to call. The length of the CDR3 is 13 residues. From germline, CDR1 is SGHAT and CDR2 FQNNGV. Trimming took 4 bases from V and 8 from J, leaving 14 bases between them. CDR3 sequence (DNA): TGTGCCAGCAGCTATTCCCGTGGTGTCGGCTACACCTTC. This translates into CASSYSRGVGYTF.

This rearrangement joins TRBV5-5 to TRBJ2-1, with 7 bases matching TRBD2. This CDR3 comprises 15 residues. Germline CDR1 reads SGHKS; CDR2 reads YYEKEE (reference sequence). The J segment lost 3 bases and the V segment lost 3 bases, leaving 6 bases of the junction unmatched. The CDR3 loop reads CASSSRGGGYNEQFF. In DNA form, the CDR3 reads TGTGCCAGCAGCTCACGCGGGGGAGGCTACAATGAGCAGTTCTTC.

The rearrangement uses TRBV6-1 and TRBJ1-2; D is possibly TRBD1 (5 bases). Germline CDR1 reads MNHNS; CDR2 reads SASEGT. The germline V and J ends were trimmed by 4 bases and 0 bases, with 9 bases remaining between them. The CDR3 is made up of 14 amino acids. In DNA form, the CDR3 reads TGTGCCAGCAGTGGATGGGGCTCTAACTATGGCTACACCTTC. Amino acids: CASSGWGSNYGYTF.

The sample holds a few counts of this clone. The chain is built from TRBV10-1 and TRBJ2-7, with D tentatively TRBD2 (6 bases). Germline loops: CDR1 WNHNN, CDR2 SYGVQD (reference sequence). Trimming left V 5 bases short and J 12 bases short, with 14 bases between. The length of the CDR3 is 11 residues. CDR3 region: CASSPGTPRYF. As DNA, the CDR3 is TGCGCCAGCAGTCCTGGGACTCCACGGTACTTC.

This CDR3 is CASSSTGEGETQYF. The CDR3 DNA reads as TGTGCCAGCAGTTCGACAGGGGAAGGGGAGACCCAGTACTTC. This chain links TRBV5-4 with TRBJ2-5; 8 nucleotides line up with TRBD1. V dropped 5 bases and J dropped 5; count of bases not matched to a gene: 8. CDR3 length: 14 residues. Germline V gene sequence: CDR1 SGHNT, CDR2 YYREEE (reference sequence).

The chain's CDR3 is CASSIWGSNTEAFF. The CDR3 DNA reads TGTGCCAGTAGTATCTGGGGATCGAACACTGAAGCTTTCTTT. The chain joins TRBV19 to TRBJ1-1; D ambiguous. The CDR3 totals 14 residues. Germline CDR1 and CDR2: LNHDA and SQIVND (reference sequence). V was trimmed by 3 bases and J by 1 base, leaving 9 bases between them. The complete variable domain, with remaining parts taken from reference TRBV19 and TRBJ1-1, reads DGGITQSPKYLFRKEGQNVTLSCEQNLNHDAMYWYRQDPGQGLRLIYYSQIVNDFQKGDIAEGYSVSREKKESFPLTVTSAQKNPTAFYLCASSIWGSNTEAFFGQGTRLTVV.

This clone was counted a single time. The J gene is TRBJ1-6, the V gene TRBV19, with D possibly TRBD1 on 6 matching bases. Trimming stripped 9 bases from V and 9 bases from J, with 18 bases between. The CDR3 is 14 amino acids. The V gene's germline CDR1 is LNHDA and CDR2 SQIVND (reference sequence). CDR3 amino acids: CASESQGKGSPLHF. The CDR3, as DNA: TGTGCCAGCGAATCTCAGGGGAAAGGTTCACCCCTCCACTTT. The full variable domain, with the rest looked up from reference TRBV19 and TRBJ1-6, is DGGITQSPKYLFRKEGQNVTLSCEQNLNHDAMYWYRQDPGQGLRLIYYSQIVNDFQKGDIAEGYSVSREKKESFPLTVTSAQKNPTAFYLCASESQGKGSPLHFGNGTRLTVT.

The chain links TRBV30 to TRBJ2-2; D is perhaps TRBD1 (6 bases). Trimming pared 5 bases from V and 1 base from J, leaving 8 bases between. The CDR3 has 13 amino acids. CDR1 is GTSNPN, CDR2 SVGIG, per germline (reference sequence). This chain's CDR3 is CAWQGKNTGELFF. The CDR3 region has the DNA TGTGCCTGGCAGGGGAAGAACACCGGGGAGCTGTTTTTT.

The genes are TRBV19 and TRBJ1-1; D not certain. V lost 5 bases and J 4 bases, leaving 14 bases between the germline ends. This CDR3 is 14 amino acids long. Germline CDR1 is LNHDA and CDR2 is SQIVND (reference sequence). CDR3 residues: CASSLRGLGTEAFF. For the CDR3, the DNA is TGTGCCAGTAGTCTCCGAGGCTTGGGCACTGAAGCTTTCTTT.

The J gene is TRBJ2-3, the V gene TRBV5-1; 16 bases align to TRBD2. The CDR3 sequence is 19 residues long. Germline V gene lookup returns CDR1 SGHRS and CDR2 YFSETQ. J gave up 0 bases and V 3 bases, and 7 bases lay outside the gene matches. CDR3 protein: CASSSGLAGGLASTDTQYF. CDR3 bases: TGCGCCAGCAGCTCGGGACTAGCGGGGGGGCTCGCAAGCACAGATACGCAGTATTTT.

The gene calls are TRBV19 and TRBJ2-3, with TRBD2 as a possible D gene (5 bases). Germline V CDR1 and CDR2: LNHDA, SQIVND (reference sequence). V was trimmed by 5 bases and J by 5 bases, leaving 11 bases between them. This CDR3 has 13 residues. The CDR3 DNA reads TGTGCCAGTAGTTTGACTGCGGGAGATACGCAGTATTTT. Its translation is CASSLTAGDTQYF.

V and J are TRBV25-1 and TRBJ1-6, with D unresolved. There are 13 residues in the CDR3. Trimming removed 3 bases from V and 5 bases from J, with 5 bases in between. Germline lookup yields CDR1 MGHDK and CDR2 SYGVNS. CDR3 in DNA: TGTGCCAGCAGTGAGAGGAATAATTCACCCCTCCACTTT. This translates into CASSERNNSPLHF.

This chain connects TRBV14 to TRBJ2-2, with 8 bases that match TRBD2. The CDR3 is 15 amino acids. V dropped 7 bases and J dropped 2; count of bases not matched to a gene: 6. Looked up from germline, CDR1 is SGHDN and CDR2 is FVKESK. Written as DNA, the CDR3 is TGTGCCAGCACCCCGCGGGGGGACAACACCGGGGAGCTGTTTTTT. Amino acids: CASTPRGDNTGELFF.

The rearrangement uses TRBV30 and TRBJ2-2; TRBD1 might be the D (6 bases). This CDR3 region has 15 residues. V gave up 2 bases and J gave up 6 bases, with 16 bases separating them. Germline V CDR1 and CDR2: GTSNPN, SVGIG (reference sequence). The CDR3 sequence is CAWSLGGIRSGELFF. CDR3 bases: TGTGCCTGGAGTTTAGGGGGTATTAGGTCCGGGGAGCTGTTTTTT.

The CDR3 here is CASSEAGGYYNSPLHF. The CDR3 region has the DNA TGTGCCAGCAGTGAAGCTGGGGGCTATTATAATTCACCCCTCCACTTT. This sequence joins TRBV6-1 and TRBJ1-6; D is possibly TRBD1 (6 bases). Germline CDR1 MNHNS, CDR2 SASEGT. Trimming removed 0 bases at V and 4 bases at J, with 10 bases between. The CDR3 length is 16 residues.

V usage is TRBV19 and J usage is TRBJ2-1, with D hard to call. CDR3 size: 15 residues. Looked up from germline, CDR1 is LNHDA and CDR2 is SQIVND (reference sequence). V shed 2 bases and J shed 3 bases, with 11 bases lying between them. CDR3: CASSITDSYYNEQFF. The CDR3 DNA sequence: TGTGCCAGTAGTATAACGGATAGCTACTACAATGAGCAGTTCTTC.

The chain employs TRBV9 and TRBJ2-7; D perhaps matches TRBD1 (6 bases). V was clipped by 3 bases and J by 0 bases, with 13 bases between them. Germline CDR1 reads SGDLS; CDR2 reads YYNGEE. CDR3 size: 15 residues. In DNA form, the CDR3 reads TGTGCCAGCAGCGCAGATACAGGGAGCTCCTACGAGCAGTACTTC. Translation gives CASSADTGSSYEQYF.

This clone showed up just once. The rearrangement links TRBV5-6 to TRBJ2-7, with 9 bases identical to TRBD1. This CDR3 contains 14 residues. In germline, CDR1 is SGHDT, CDR2 YYEEEE. Unmatched junction bases numbered 7, after V lost 6 bases and J lost 3 bases. In DNA form, the CDR3 reads TGTGCCAGCAAACTACAGGGGGCTGGCTACGAGCAGTACTTC. It specifies CASKLQGAGYEQYF. The variable domain in full, with the rest retrieved from reference TRBV5-6 and TRBJ2-7, is DAGVTQSPTHLIKTRGQQVTLRCSPKSGHDTVSWYQQALGQGPQFIFQYYEEEERQRGNFPDRFSGHQFPNYSSELNVNALLLGDSALYLCASKLQGAGYEQYFGPGTRLTVT.